This section outlines one T cell receptor (beta chain) sequence together with its context. Its antigen remains unidentified. A read error is likely here: a far larger clone is one base away. At a deep level, the assay was run. Study processing details: Filtering differed because ImmunoSEQ produced junction-only sequences that carried no quality scores. The method was immunoSEQ multiplex PCR; TCRdb's version includes in-frame clones alone and lacks a portion of them. V, J and clone size are those of that table, while D and trimming were read from the DNA. The sample contains approximately 470,000 clones, about 72% of which appear only once. The data were taken from a study of shared clonotypes between healthy human individuals. Notes on the study in general: Researchers sampled blood only, noting tissue repertoires likely differ.

Germline values: CDR1 MNHEY, CDR2 SVGAGI. This CDR3 is 15 amino acids long. The V gene is TRBV6-5, the J gene TRBJ2-5; D gene ambiguous. The DNA end favors TRBJ2-7, so the J call may be wrong. The TCR sequence derives from a woman in her forties in good health. Some clones in this sample may be carry-over from other donors' samples. Source material: PBMCs. The CDR3 loop reads CASSVSTDPSYEQYF. In DNA form, the CDR3 reads TGTGCCAGCAGCGTCTCTACGGACCCATCCTACGAGCAGTACTTC.